The source of this T cell receptor (beta chain) is a study of blood T cells in healthy people across ages. Study-level results: PBMC samples, being unsorted, prevented any conclusive comparison of naive and antigen-experienced cells.

Each sample used at least 6.5 million PBMCs. Germline lookup yields CDR1 SGHKS and CDR2 YYEKEE (reference sequence). The CDR3 has 15 residues. Trimming removed 4 bases from V and 4 bases from J, with 17 bases in between. Then a second PCR, running about 6 to 12 cycles, was carried out with a sample-barcoded 5' primer and a J-beta primer mix. TCRdb analysed the 5' RACE reads with MiXCR anew, one entry per CDR3 protein. The data show about 1.5 million distinct CDR3 sequences, with about 45% seen just once and under 5% held by the top ten. This clonotype came up a few times. The antigen remains undetermined.

The rearrangement uses TRBV5-5 and TRBJ2-5; D possibly uses TRBD1 or TRBD2 (5 bases each). This clonotype originated in a woman aged 18 to 35 in good health. Sequenced input: blood. CDR3 sequence: CASSKGRPLGETQYF. The CDR3, as DNA: TGTGCCAGCAGCAAGGGACGACCCTTGGGAGAGACCCAGTACTTC.